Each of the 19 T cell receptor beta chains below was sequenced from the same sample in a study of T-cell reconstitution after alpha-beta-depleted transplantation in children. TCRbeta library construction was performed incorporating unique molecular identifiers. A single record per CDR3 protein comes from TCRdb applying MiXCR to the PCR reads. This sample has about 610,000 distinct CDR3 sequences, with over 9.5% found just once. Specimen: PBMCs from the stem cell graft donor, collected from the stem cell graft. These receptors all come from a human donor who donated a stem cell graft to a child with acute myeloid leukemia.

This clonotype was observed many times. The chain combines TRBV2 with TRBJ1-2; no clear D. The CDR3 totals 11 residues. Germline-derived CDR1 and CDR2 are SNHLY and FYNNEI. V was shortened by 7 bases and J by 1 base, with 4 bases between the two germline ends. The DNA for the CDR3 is TGTGCCAGCATGGATAACTATGGCTACACCTTC. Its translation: CASMDNYGYTF.

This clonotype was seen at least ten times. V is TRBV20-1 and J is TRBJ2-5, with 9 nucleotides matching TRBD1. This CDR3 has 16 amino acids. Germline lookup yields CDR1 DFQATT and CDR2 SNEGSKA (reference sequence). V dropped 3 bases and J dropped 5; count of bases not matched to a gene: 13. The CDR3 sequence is CSASGGQGETRETQYF. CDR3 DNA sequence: TGCAGTGCTAGCGGGGGACAGGGAGAAACCAGGGAGACCCAGTACTTC.

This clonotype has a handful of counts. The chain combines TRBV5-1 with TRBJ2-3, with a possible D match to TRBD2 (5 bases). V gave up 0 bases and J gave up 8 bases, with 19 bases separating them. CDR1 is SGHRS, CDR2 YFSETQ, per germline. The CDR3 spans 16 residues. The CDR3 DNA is TGCGCCAGCAGCTTGGAAACTAGTGGGGTGTCGGCTACGCAGTATTTT. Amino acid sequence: CASSLETSGVSATQYF.

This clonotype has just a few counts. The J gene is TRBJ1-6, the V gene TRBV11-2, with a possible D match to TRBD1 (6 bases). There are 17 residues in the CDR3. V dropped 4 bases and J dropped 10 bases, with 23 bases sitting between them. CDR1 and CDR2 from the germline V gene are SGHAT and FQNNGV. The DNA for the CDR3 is TGTGCCAGCAGCTCCGTAGGGGGAGCGGGGAGTGGATCACCCCTCCACTTT. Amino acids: CASSSVGGAGSGSPLHF.

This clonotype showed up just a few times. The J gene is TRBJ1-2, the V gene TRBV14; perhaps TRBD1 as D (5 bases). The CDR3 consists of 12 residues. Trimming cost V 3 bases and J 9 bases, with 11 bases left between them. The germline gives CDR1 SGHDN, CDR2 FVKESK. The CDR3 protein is CASSQGPLRYTF. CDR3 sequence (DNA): TGTGCCAGCAGCCAGGGGCCATTGCGCTACACCTTC.

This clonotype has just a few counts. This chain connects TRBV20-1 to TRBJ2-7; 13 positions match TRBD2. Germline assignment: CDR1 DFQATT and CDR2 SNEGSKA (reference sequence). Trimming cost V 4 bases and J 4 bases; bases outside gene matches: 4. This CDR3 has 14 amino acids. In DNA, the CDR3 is TGCAGTGCTACCGGACTAGCGGGAGAGTACGAGCAGTACTTC. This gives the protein CSATGLAGEYEQYF.

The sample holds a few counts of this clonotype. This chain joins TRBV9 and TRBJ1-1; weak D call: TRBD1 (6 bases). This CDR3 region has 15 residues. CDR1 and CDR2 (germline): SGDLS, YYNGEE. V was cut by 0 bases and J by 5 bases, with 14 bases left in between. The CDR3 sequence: CASSVELQGGTEAFF. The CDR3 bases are TGTGCCAGCAGCGTAGAATTACAAGGGGGTACTGAAGCTTTCTTT.

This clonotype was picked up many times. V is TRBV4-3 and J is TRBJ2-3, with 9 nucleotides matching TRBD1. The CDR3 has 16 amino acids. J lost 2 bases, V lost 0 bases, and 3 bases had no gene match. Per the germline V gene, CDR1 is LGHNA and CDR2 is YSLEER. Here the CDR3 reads CASSQDRDRATDTQYF. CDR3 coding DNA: TGCGCCAGCAGCCAAGACCGGGACAGGGCCACAGATACGCAGTATTTT.

The CDR3: CASGQTGWDEQFF. The CDR3 DNA reads TGTGCCAGCGGACAGACTGGTTGGGATGAGCAGTTCTTC. This chain links TRBV27 with TRBJ2-1; tentatively, D is TRBD1 (6 bases). Germline V CDR1 and CDR2: MNHEY, SMNVEV (reference sequence). Trimming took off 8 bases at V and 8 bases at J, with 16 bases between the two ends. The CDR3 consists of 13 residues.

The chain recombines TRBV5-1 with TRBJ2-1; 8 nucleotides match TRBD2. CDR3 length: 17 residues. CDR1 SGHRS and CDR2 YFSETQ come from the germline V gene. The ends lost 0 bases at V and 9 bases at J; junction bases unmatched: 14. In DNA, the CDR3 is TGCGCCAGCAGCTTGGCAATGGCGGGAGGTACCCAATCTGAGCAGTTCTTC. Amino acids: CASSLAMAGGTQSEQFF.

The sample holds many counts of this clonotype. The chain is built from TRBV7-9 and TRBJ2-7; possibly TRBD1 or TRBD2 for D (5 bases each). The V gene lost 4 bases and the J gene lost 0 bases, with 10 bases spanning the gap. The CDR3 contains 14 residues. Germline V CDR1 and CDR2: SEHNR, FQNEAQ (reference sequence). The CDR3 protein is CASSYSGTSYEQYF. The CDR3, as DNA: TGTGCCAGCAGCTATTCCGGGACCTCCTACGAGCAGTACTTC.

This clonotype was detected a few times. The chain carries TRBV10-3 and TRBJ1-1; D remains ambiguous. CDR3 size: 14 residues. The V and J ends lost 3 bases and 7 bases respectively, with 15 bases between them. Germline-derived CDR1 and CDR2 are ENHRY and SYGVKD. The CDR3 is CAISDSRDKGEAFF. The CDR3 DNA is TGTGCCATCAGTGATTCACGGGATAAGGGTGAAGCTTTCTTT.

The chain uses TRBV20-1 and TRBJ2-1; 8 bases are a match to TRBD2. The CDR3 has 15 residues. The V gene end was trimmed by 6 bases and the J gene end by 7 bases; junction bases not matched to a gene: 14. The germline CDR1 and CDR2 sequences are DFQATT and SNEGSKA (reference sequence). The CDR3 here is CSAEISGISMNEQFF. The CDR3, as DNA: TGCAGTGCGGAGATTAGCGGGATAAGTATGAATGAGCAGTTCTTC.

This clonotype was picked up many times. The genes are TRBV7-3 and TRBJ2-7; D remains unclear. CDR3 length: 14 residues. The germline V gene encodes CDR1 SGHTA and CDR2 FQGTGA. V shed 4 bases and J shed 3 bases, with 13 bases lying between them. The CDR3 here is CASSWTAMSYEQYF. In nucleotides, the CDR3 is TGTGCCAGCAGCTGGACCGCAATGAGCTACGAGCAGTACTTC.

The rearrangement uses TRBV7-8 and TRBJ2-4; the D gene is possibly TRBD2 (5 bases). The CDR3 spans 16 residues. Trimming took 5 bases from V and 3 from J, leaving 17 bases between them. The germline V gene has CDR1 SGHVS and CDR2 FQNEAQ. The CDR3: CASSPRRSGDKNIQYF. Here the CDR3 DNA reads TGTGCCAGCAGCCCCCGTCGATCCGGGGACAAAAACATTCAGTACTTC.

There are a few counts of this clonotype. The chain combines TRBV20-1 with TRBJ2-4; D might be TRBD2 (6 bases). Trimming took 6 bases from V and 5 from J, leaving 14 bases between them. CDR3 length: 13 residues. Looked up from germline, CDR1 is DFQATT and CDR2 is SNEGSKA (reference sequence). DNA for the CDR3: TGCAGTGCCCCTGGGCGGGGCCAAAACATTCAGTACTTC. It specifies CSAPGRGQNIQYF.

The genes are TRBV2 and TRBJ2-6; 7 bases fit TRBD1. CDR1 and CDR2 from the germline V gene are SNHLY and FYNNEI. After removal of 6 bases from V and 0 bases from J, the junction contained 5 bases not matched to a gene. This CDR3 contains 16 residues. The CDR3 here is CASSRQGSSGANVLTF. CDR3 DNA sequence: TGTGCCAGCAGCCGACAGGGCAGCTCTGGGGCCAACGTCCTGACTTTC.

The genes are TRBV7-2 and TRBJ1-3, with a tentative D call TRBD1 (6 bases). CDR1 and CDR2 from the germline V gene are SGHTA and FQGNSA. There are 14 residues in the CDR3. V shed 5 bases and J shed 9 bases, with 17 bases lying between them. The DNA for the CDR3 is TGTGCCAGCAGCCCGACACTGGTAGGGGGCACCATATATTTT. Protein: CASSPTLVGGTIYF.

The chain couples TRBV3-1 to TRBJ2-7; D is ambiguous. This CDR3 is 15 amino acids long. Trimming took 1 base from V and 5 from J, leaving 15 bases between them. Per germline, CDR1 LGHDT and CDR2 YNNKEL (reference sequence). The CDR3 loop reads CASSQAGLEVDEQYF. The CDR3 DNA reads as TGTGCCAGCAGCCAAGCTGGCCTAGAAGTAGACGAGCAGTACTTC.